One and the same sample provided the 30 T cell receptor beta chains below, sequenced in a study of cytomegalovirus exposure and HLA in healthy donors. The PCR was carried out with 60 Vbeta primers and 13 Jbeta primers. Some clones are missing from TCRdb's copy, which holds only in-frame ones; the method was immunoSEQ multiplex PCR. The sample has over 150,000 clones; 60% to 80% are singletons. Input material: PBMCs. The receptors derive from a woman aged 45-60 years in good health and CMV-seropositive.

The chain uses TRBV9 and TRBJ2-7; 8 bases fit TRBD2. The CDR3 spans 14 residues. J gave up 2 bases and V 4 bases, and 5 bases lay outside the gene matches. Germline CDR1 and CDR2: SGDLS and YYNGEE. This chain's CDR3 is CASSLGGATYEQYF. In DNA, the CDR3 is TGTGCCAGCAGCCTCGGGGGGGCTACCTACGAGCAGTACTTC.

The genes are TRBV10-3 and TRBJ1-2, with 12 bases aligning to TRBD1. V lost 0 bases to trimming and J lost 1 base; unmatched junction nucleotides: 15. CDR1 is ENHRY, CDR2 SYGVKD, per germline. This CDR3 spans 21 amino acids. The CDR3 region has the DNA TGTGCCATCAGTGAGTCGGGACAGGGGGCCGCCGCGAAGCACGATAACTATGGCTACACCTTC. This gives the protein CAISESGQGAAAKHDNYGYTF.

The chain couples TRBV27 to TRBJ1-6, with 12 bases fitting TRBD1. CDR3 length equals 17 residues. CDR1 MNHEY and CDR2 SMNVEV come from the germline V gene (reference sequence). Trimming at V came to 7 bases and at J to 11 bases, leaving 15 bases not matched to a gene. CDR3 amino acids: CASTFTGTGGNWTPLHF. The CDR3 DNA sequence: TGTGCCAGCACCTTCACCGGGACAGGGGGCAATTGGACACCCCTCCACTTT.

The chain carries TRBV5-1 and TRBJ1-1; unclear D gene. The CDR3 length is 18 residues. Germline-derived CDR1 and CDR2 are SGHRS and YFSETQ. Trimming shortened V by 0 bases and J by 3 bases, and 21 bases separated the two germline ends. The CDR3 DNA sequence: TGCGCCAGCAGCTTGGCGCGTGAACAAGGAAAACGGGACACTGAAGCTTTCTTT. Its translation: CASSLAREQGKRDTEAFF.

The rearrangement uses TRBV6-1 and TRBJ2-1; the D gene is possibly TRBD1 (6 bases). Germline loops: CDR1 MNHNS, CDR2 SASEGT. This CDR3 is built from 16 residues. Trimming stripped 2 bases from V and 4 bases from J, with 15 bases between. Here the CDR3 reads CASSEQEWGQYNEQFF. The CDR3 coding sequence is TGTGCCAGCAGTGAACAGGAGTGGGGGCAATACAATGAGCAGTTCTTC.

The CDR3 spells CASGVKPGELFF. CDR3 sequence (DNA): TGCGCCAGCGGAGTTAAACCCGGGGAGCTGTTTTTT. V usage is TRBV5-1 and J usage is TRBJ2-2; no clear D gene. Per germline, CDR1 SGHRS and CDR2 YFSETQ. V lost 7 bases to trimming and J lost 6 bases, with 10 bases between them. The CDR3 is 12 amino acids.

The chain has TRBV5-1 and TRBJ1-5; D not resolved. Germline assignment: CDR1 SGHRS and CDR2 YFSETQ. Trimming removed 0 bases from V and 2 bases from J, with 9 bases in between. The CDR3 is made up of 15 amino acids. Here the CDR3 DNA reads TGCGCCAGCAGCTTGGGAGGGATCGGCAATCAGCCCCAGCATTTT. This translates into CASSLGGIGNQPQHF.

With respect to this clone: One end of the junction fails to match germline, which may point to a read error. The J gene is TRBJ2-5, the V gene TRBV11-2, with 8 bases that match TRBD1. CDR1 and CDR2 (germline): SGHAT, FQNNGV. There are 16 residues in the CDR3. Here the CDR3 reads CASSGTDDRGEEAQYF. CDR3 bases: TGTGCCAGCAGCGGAACCGATGACAGGGGCGAAGAGGCCCAGTACTTC. Supplemented by reference TRBV11-2 and TRBJ2-5, the full variable domain reads EAGVAQSPRYKIIEKRQSVAFWCNPISGHATLYWYQQILGQGPKLLIQFQNNGVVDDSQLPKDRFSAERLKGVDSTLKIQPAKLEDSAVYLCASSGTDDRGEEAQYFGPGTRLLVL.

This chain joins TRBV13 and TRBJ1-2, with D possibly matching TRBD1 (6 bases). The CDR3 runs to 16 residues. V gave up 0 bases and J gave up 7 bases, with 18 bases separating them. The V gene's germline CDR1 is PRHDT and CDR2 FYEKMQ (reference sequence). In DNA, the CDR3 is TGTGCCAGCAGCTTAGGCCGAACAGGGCGAATTGGTGGCTACACCTTC. Its translation: CASSLGRTGRIGGYTF.

This chain links TRBV4-1 with TRBJ2-5; D possibly corresponds to TRBD1 (5 bases). The length of the CDR3 is 14 residues. The V end was cut by 0 bases, the J end by 5 bases, with 10 bases between. Per the germline V gene, CDR1 is MGHRA and CDR2 is YSYEKL. CDR3 protein: CASSQEGHPETQYF. CDR3 nucleotides: TGCGCCAGCAGCCAAGAGGGGCACCCCGAGACCCAGTACTTC.

The gene calls are TRBV7-9 and TRBJ2-3; the D gene is possibly TRBD2 (6 bases). Between the trimmed V and J ends, which lost 3 bases and 2 bases, there was a span of 12 bases. The germline gives CDR1 SEHNR, CDR2 FQNEAQ (reference sequence). This CDR3 has 15 amino acids. CDR3 DNA: TGTGCCAGCAGCTTCGACGGACTACCCACAGATACGCAGTATTTT. It codes for CASSFDGLPTDTQYF.

This clone has a single count. This sequence joins TRBV5-1 and TRBJ2-7; 9 bases line up with TRBD1. CDR3 length equals 16 residues. Germline CDR1 SGHRS, CDR2 YFSETQ. With V trimmed by 0 bases and J by 6 bases, 10 bases remained unmatched. DNA for the CDR3: TGCGCCAGCAGCTTGGCTCCCGGGACAGGGACGGGCGAGCAGTACTTC. Amino acid sequence: CASSLAPGTGTGEQYF.

The CDR3 coding sequence is TGTGCCAGCAGCTTGCAAGGGGCCGAGCAGTACTTC. Its translation is CASSLQGAEQYF. This sequence joins TRBV5-6 and TRBJ2-7, with TRBD1 as a possible D gene (5 bases). With 1 base removed from V and 6 bases from J, the gap between germline ends came to 8 bases. The CDR3 runs 12 residues. CDR1 is SGHDT, CDR2 YYEEEE, per germline.

The rearrangement joins TRBV6-6 to TRBJ1-1; weak D call: TRBD1 (6 bases). Between the trimmed V and J ends, which lost 6 bases and 4 bases, there was a span of 12 bases. The germline CDR1 and CDR2 sequences are MNHNY and SVGAGI (reference sequence). The CDR3 has 13 residues. CDR3 coding DNA: TGTGCCAGCAGACTCGACAGGTCCACTGAAGCTTTCTTT. Translation: CASRLDRSTEAFF.

This chain connects TRBV10-3 to TRBJ1-5, with a tentative D call TRBD1 (5 bases). The CDR3 is made up of 15 amino acids. V was pared by 2 bases and J by 0 bases, with 8 bases between. Germline V lookup: CDR1 ENHRY, CDR2 SYGVKD. This chain's CDR3 is CAISERGDSNQPQHF. The CDR3 DNA reads TGTGCCATCAGTGAGAGGGGCGATAGCAATCAGCCCCAGCATTTT.

The chain links TRBV4-1 to TRBJ1-5, with TRBD1 matching over 9 bases. The CDR3 loop spans 16 amino acids. Germline CDR1 is MGHRA and CDR2 is YSYEKL. With 1 base clipped from V and 6 bases from J, the junction kept 7 bases outside the gene matches. The CDR3 region is CASSQVWEQGAQPQHF. DNA of the CDR3: TGCGCCAGCAGCCAAGTGTGGGAACAGGGGGCTCAGCCCCAGCATTTT.

The rearrangement links TRBV7-9 to TRBJ2-1, with D possibly matching TRBD2 (5 bases). Trimming took 4 bases from V and 3 from J, leaving 13 bases between them. From germline, CDR1 is SEHNR and CDR2 FQNEAQ (reference sequence). The CDR3 runs 15 residues. The CDR3 here is CASSSPDFNYNEQFF. The CDR3 DNA reads as TGTGCCAGCAGCTCCCCGGACTTCAACTACAATGAGCAGTTCTTC.

This clone was recorded only once. The chain recombines TRBV18 with TRBJ1-2; TRBD1 agrees at 7 bases. CDR1 KGHSH and CDR2 LQKENI come from the germline V gene. With V trimmed by 3 bases and J by 5 bases, 18 bases remained unmatched. The length of the CDR3 is 18 residues. The CDR3 DNA is TGTGCCAGCTCACCGGGGTCGAACAGGGGAAGATCGGGGTATGGCTACACCTTC. It codes for CASSPGSNRGRSGYGYTF.

This chain joins TRBV19 and TRBJ2-7, with D perhaps TRBD1 (5 bases). Germline values: CDR1 LNHDA, CDR2 SQIVND (reference sequence). This CDR3 region has 13 residues. Between the trimmed V and J ends, which lost 4 bases and 0 bases, there was a span of 7 bases. The CDR3 nucleotides read TGTGCCAGTAGTAGGGGCAGCTCCTACGAGCAGTACTTC. This codes for CASSRGSSYEQYF.

This clone has a single count. This chain connects TRBV6-1 to TRBJ1-6; 7 bases agree with TRBD1. J gave up 7 bases and V 4 bases, and 7 bases lay outside the gene matches. The CDR3 runs 15 residues. Germline values: CDR1 MNHNS, CDR2 SASEGT. DNA of the CDR3: TGTGCCAGCAGTGCCCCGACAGGGAGCAATTCACCCCTCCACTTT. Translating it yields CASSAPTGSNSPLHF.

This chain joins TRBV29-1 and TRBJ1-5, with 7 bases fitting TRBD1. V was clipped by 6 bases and J by 9 bases; unmatched bases: 8. The CDR3 runs to 12 residues. Germline CDR1 and CDR2: SQVTM and ANQGSEA. The CDR3 protein is CSVRDSQRPQHF. CDR3 coding DNA: TGCAGCGTCCGGGACAGTCAACGGCCCCAGCATTTT.

The chain couples TRBV2 to TRBJ1-6; the D is unclear. V gave up 6 bases and J gave up 0 bases, with 9 bases separating them. CDR3 length: 15 amino acids. Germline CDR1 SNHLY, CDR2 FYNNEI. The CDR3 loop reads CASRRSLSYNSPLHF. CDR3 in DNA: TGTGCCAGCAGGAGGAGTCTCTCCTATAATTCACCCCTCCACTTT.

Written as DNA, the CDR3 is TGTGCCAGCAGTTTAAGACAGGGCCTACTTAACTATGGCTACACCTTC. It encodes CASSLRQGLLNYGYTF. The rearrangement links TRBV28 to TRBJ1-2; 7 bases line up with TRBD1. CDR3 length: 16 amino acids. The trim removed 2 bases at V and 1 base at J, leaving 7 bases unmatched. Germline V gives CDR1 MDHEN, CDR2 SYDVKM.

V usage is TRBV5-8 and J usage is TRBJ2-2, with D possibly being TRBD2 (5 bases). This CDR3 has 16 residues. The ends were cut back, 4 bases at V and 0 bases at J, with 13 bases in the middle. Germline lookup yields CDR1 SGHTS and CDR2 YDEGEE. The CDR3 loop is CASSPRRLSNTGELFF. As DNA, the CDR3 is TGTGCCAGCAGCCCGAGGAGGTTATCGAACACCGGGGAGCTGTTTTTT.

This chain links TRBV5-1 with TRBJ2-1; the match to TRBD1 covers 10 bases. The CDR3 is 15 amino acids. CDR1 is SGHRS and CDR2 is YFSETQ in the germline V gene. The ends lost 3 bases at V and 8 bases at J; junction bases unmatched: 8. CDR3 in amino acids: CASSSPGQGWHEQFF. DNA of the CDR3: TGCGCCAGCAGCTCCCCGGGACAGGGGTGGCATGAGCAGTTCTTC.

The chain combines TRBV4-2 with TRBJ2-1; 7 bases align to TRBD2. The CDR3 length is 14 residues. With 0 bases clipped from V and 6 bases from J, the junction kept 2 bases outside the gene matches. Germline CDR1 reads LGHNA; CDR2 reads YNFKEQ. The CDR3 loop is CASSQETGGNEQFF. CDR3 DNA sequence: TGTGCCAGCAGCCAAGAAACGGGGGGCAATGAGCAGTTCTTC.

This clone appeared a single time. This chain joins TRBV30 and TRBJ1-5, with TRBD1 identical over 8 bases. Germline trimming cut 2 bases from V and 1 base from J; bases unmatched to any gene: 7. This CDR3 has 16 amino acids. Germline CDR1 GTSNPN, CDR2 SVGIG (reference sequence). The CDR3 region is CAWSTGTGFSNQPQHF. The CDR3 nucleotides read TGTGCCTGGAGTACCGGGACAGGATTCAGCAATCAGCCCCAGCATTTT.

This chain joins TRBV10-3 and TRBJ1-2; D call uncertain. This CDR3 comprises 15 residues. V was trimmed by 0 bases and J by 2 bases, leaving 10 bases between them. From germline, CDR1 is ENHRY and CDR2 SYGVKD. The CDR3 protein is CAISESRESNYGYTF. Here the CDR3 DNA reads TGTGCCATCAGTGAGTCACGGGAGTCGAACTATGGCTACACCTTC.

This clone was seen once. The chain is built from TRBV15 and TRBJ2-5; 10 bases align to TRBD2. V trimming: 5 bases; J trimming: 3 bases; junction bases outside the gene matches: 9. Germline V gene data show CDR1 as LNHNV and CDR2 as YYDKDF (reference sequence). The CDR3 contains 16 residues. The CDR3 sequence is CATSSSGGAVKETQYF. The CDR3 DNA sequence: TGTGCCACCAGCTCCAGCGGGGGGGCCGTAAAAGAGACCCAGTACTTC.

This rearrangement joins TRBV5-8 to TRBJ2-3; 7 positions agree with TRBD1. CDR1 and CDR2 (germline): SGHTS, YDEGEE. Germline trimming cut 4 bases from V and 8 bases from J; bases unmatched to any gene: 7. The CDR3 has 13 amino acids. DNA for the CDR3: TGTGCCAGCAGCGTGAGGGGGCCTGGTACGCAGTATTTT. It specifies CASSVRGPGTQYF.